This record concerns one TCR beta chain sequence. Its antigen is unidentified. A much larger clone sits a single nucleotide away, making a read error possible. This entry is derived from a study of early T cells in non-severe SARS-CoV-2 infection. Individual cDNA molecules each received unique molecular identifiers attached to them. TCRdb independently ran MiXCR on the 5' RACE reads; one entry per CDR3 protein. The data show around 60,000 distinct CDR3 sequences, roughly 13% seen once. General study points: Private and CD4 specificities were missed by VDJdb matching, skewed to anti-spike CD8.

Sequencing was carried out using whole blood. This TCR was sampled from an adult who was a healthcare worker with PCR-confirmed SARS-CoV-2 infection or an uninfected control (not recorded which).

The CDR3 reads CVSSLHSGYEQYF. The CDR3 DNA sequence: TGCGTCAGCAGCTTGCACTCAGGTTACGAGCAGTACTTC. This chain uses TRBV5-1 with TRBJ2-7; D not resolved. The CDR3 is 13 residues long. Germline assignment: CDR1 SGHRS and CDR2 YFSETQ.